Given below is one TCR beta chain in context. A far bigger clonotype differs at one base, so this is likely a read error. This specimen includes other DNA sequences encoding the same CDR3. Deep-level running was used for the assay. The data were produced by immunoSEQ multiplex PCR, yet TCRdb's version contains in-frame clones alone and is incomplete. Of around 440,000 clones listed, around 77% were seen once; the top ten hold about 11%. The V end was cut by 4 bases, the J end by 5 bases, with 17 bases between. Germline CDR1 reads SGHTA; CDR2 reads FQGTGA. The CDR3 spans 15 residues. The sample comes from a study of shared clonotypes between healthy human individuals.

The origin of this receptor is a woman in her thirties or forties in good health. Some clones in this sample may be carry-over from other donors' samples. The chain employs TRBV7-3 and TRBJ2-5; D could derive from TRBD1 or TRBD2 (7 bases each). Sequencing was done on a sample of PBMCs. The CDR3 is CASSSTGRAGETQYF. DNA of the CDR3: TGTGCCAGCAGCTCGACAGGGAGGGCAGGTGAGACCCAGTACTTC.